Below, one T cell receptor beta chain is given with its context. This sample was taken from a study of blood T cell repertoires in COVID-19. Under the authors' procedure: For nucleated cells, counts were estimated from reference gene primer amplification. This table comes from immunoSEQ multiplex PCR, and its TCRdb copy is limited to in-frame clones, with some not included. V, J and clone size reflect that table, while D and trimming were determined from the DNA. The sample lists some 360,000 clones; more than 75% were seen once. The V gene lost 1 base and the J gene lost 4 bases, with 11 bases spanning the gap. The germline CDR1 and CDR2 sequences are LGHDT and YNNKEL (reference sequence). The CDR3 has 15 amino acids. It was during active infection that Seattle patients were enrolled and then longitudinally followed.

V is TRBV3-1 (or the pseudogene TRBV3-2) and J is TRBJ1-3; D is possibly TRBD1 (5 bases). This TCR derives from a woman aged 55-69 years with COVID-19, enrolled during active disease. Sequencing was done on a sample of peripheral blood. CDR3 residues: CASSQAGGGGNTIYF. Here the CDR3 DNA reads TGTGCCAGCAGCCAAGCGGGGGGTGGCGGAAACACCATATATTTT.